This entry lists 17 T cell receptor beta chains sequenced from one sample in a study of control samples from healthy donors and cancer patients. Data came from immunoSEQ multiplex PCR; TCRdb stores just in-frame clones and leaves some out. The sample lists fewer than 200,000 clones, roughly 92% seen once, with approximately 1.5% in the top ten. Sequenced sample: blood. These receptors were taken from a man aged 30 to 39 in good health.

V and J are TRBV2 and TRBJ2-4; the match to TRBD2 covers 7 bases. Trimming removed 3 bases from V and 9 bases from J; junction bases left unmatched: 11. The CDR3 length is 15 residues. Germline V lookup: CDR1 SNHLY, CDR2 FYNNEI. The CDR3 coding sequence is TGTGCCAGCAGTGAGGGTAGCGGGTGGGGGAGCATTCAGTACTTC. It translates to CASSEGSGWGSIQYF.

This sequence joins TRBV12-3 or TRBV12-4 and TRBJ2-1; 9 bases map to TRBD2. The ends lost 7 bases at V and 7 bases at J; junction bases unmatched: 2. This CDR3 region has 12 residues. This chain's CDR3 is CASTAGGNEQFF. The CDR3 region has the DNA TGTGCCAGCACTGCGGGGGGGAATGAGCAGTTCTTC.

The CDR3 spells CASSIRDRGSGRALTGELFF. The CDR3 region has the DNA TGTGCCAGCAGTATCCGGGACAGGGGTAGCGGGAGGGCCTTAACCGGGGAGCTGTTTTTT. The V call is TRBV28, the J call TRBJ2-2, with D perhaps matching TRBD2 (11 bases). In germline, CDR1 is MDHEN, CDR2 SYDVKM. CDR3 length equals 20 residues. Deletions cut 5 bases from V and 5 bases from J, with 30 bases between.

The rearrangement uses TRBV11-2 and TRBJ1-6, with D hard to call. The CDR3 sequence is 15 residues long. Per germline, CDR1 SGHAT and CDR2 FQNNGV. V dropped 1 base and J dropped 9 bases, with 13 bases sitting between them. The CDR3 DNA reads as TGTGCCAGCAGCTTAGTAGCCCCCTGGGGTTCACCCCTCCACTTT. It encodes CASSLVAPWGSPLHF.

The chain uses TRBV4-3 and TRBJ2-5; D ambiguous. The CDR3 covers 16 residues. Germline assignment: CDR1 LGHNA and CDR2 YSLEER. V was trimmed by 1 base and J by 0 bases, leaving 12 bases between them. DNA for the CDR3: TGCGCCAGCAGCCAAGTTATCGGTGTCTACCAAGAGACCCAGTACTTC. It codes for CASSQVIGVYQETQYF.

The genes are TRBV10-3 and TRBJ2-1, with 8 bases aligning to TRBD1. Germline CDR1 reads ENHRY; CDR2 reads SYGVKD. V was pared by 4 bases and J by 8 bases, with 10 bases of the junction left unmatched. The CDR3 is 15 residues long. CDR3 amino acids: CAISGTAGGEDEQFF. CDR3 sequence (DNA): TGTGCCATCAGTGGCACAGCAGGGGGCGAGGATGAGCAGTTCTTC.

The table lists this clone with a count of one. The rearrangement uses TRBV30 and TRBJ2-4; TRBD1 is a possible D gene (6 bases). Germline CDR1 is GTSNPN and CDR2 is SVGIG (reference sequence). The CDR3 runs 12 residues. CDR3 region: CAYKGDKNIQYF. CDR3 nucleotides: TGTGCTTACAAGGGGGACAAAAACATTCAGTACTTC.

The chain has TRBV3-1 (or the pseudogene TRBV3-2) and TRBJ1-6; no firm D call. Deletions cut 4 bases from V and 9 bases from J, with 10 bases between. Germline V lookup: CDR1 LGHDT, CDR2 YNNKEL (reference sequence). This CDR3 comprises 13 residues. DNA of the CDR3: TGTGCCAGCAGCCCTCGGAGGGCTTCACCCCTCCACTTT. Its translation: CASSPRRASPLHF.

This clone appeared once. The chain is built from TRBV5-1 and TRBJ2-7; 11 positions agree with TRBD1. The CDR3 runs to 16 residues. Germline CDR1 is SGHRS and CDR2 is YFSETQ. V dropped 0 bases and J dropped 3; count of bases not matched to a gene: 5. The CDR3 nucleotides read TGCGCCAGCAGCTTGGCCCCGGGACAGGGGGACTACGAGCAGTACTTC. As protein: CASSLAPGQGDYEQYF.

This clone was counted only a few times. CDR3 residues: CASSLAAGWTGELFF. The CDR3 region has the DNA TGCGCCAGCAGCTTGGCGGCGGGGTGGACCGGGGAGCTGTTTTTT. The chain uses TRBV5-1 and TRBJ2-2; D might be TRBD2 (6 bases). Trimming took 0 bases from V and 5 from J, leaving 11 bases between them. Germline lookup yields CDR1 SGHRS and CDR2 YFSETQ. CDR3 length: 15 residues.

The J gene is TRBJ1-1, the V gene TRBV10-2, with 7 positions matching TRBD1. Germline V gene sequence: CDR1 WSHSY, CDR2 SAAADI. V lost 7 bases to trimming and J lost 0 bases; unmatched junction nucleotides: 8. The CDR3 covers 15 residues. CDR3 DNA sequence: TGCGCCAGCAAAAGACAGGGACCCTTGAACACTGAAGCTTTCTTT. Amino acid sequence: CASKRQGPLNTEAFF.

The gene calls are TRBV14 and TRBJ2-3; TRBD2 matches 7 bases. After removal of 1 base from V and 3 bases from J, the junction contained 4 bases not matched to a gene. The CDR3 is 15 residues long. In germline, CDR1 is SGHDN, CDR2 FVKESK. The CDR3 bases are TGTGCCAGCAGCCAAGCGGGAGGAAGGACAGATACGCAGTATTTT. Translation gives CASSQAGGRTDTQYF.

The chain is built from TRBV2 and TRBJ1-5, with D hard to call. Germline values: CDR1 SNHLY, CDR2 FYNNEI. Between the trimmed V and J ends, which lost 4 bases and 3 bases, there was a span of 10 bases. The CDR3 totals 14 residues. The chain's CDR3 is CASSGAGLNQPQHF. The CDR3, as DNA: TGTGCCAGCAGTGGTGCGGGCCTCAATCAGCCCCAGCATTTT.

The V and J genes are TRBV2 and TRBJ1-2; D perhaps matches TRBD1 (6 bases). This CDR3 region has 12 residues. The germline V gene has CDR1 SNHLY and CDR2 FYNNEI. The V end lost 7 bases, the J end lost 6 bases, and 12 bases lay between the germline ends. The CDR3 here is CASKEGGNGYTF. The CDR3 coding sequence is TGTGCCAGCAAGGAGGGGGGTAATGGCTACACCTTC.

This chain links TRBV5-4 with TRBJ2-5; D gene ambiguous. This CDR3 is 12 amino acids long. V was shortened by 2 bases and J by 2 bases, with 4 bases between the two germline ends. Germline values: CDR1 SGHNT, CDR2 YYREEE (reference sequence). The CDR3 protein is CASSFQQETQYF. The CDR3 nucleotides read TGTGCCAGCAGCTTCCAGCAAGAGACCCAGTACTTC.

This chain uses TRBV6-5 with TRBJ1-1, with 9 bases identical to TRBD1. Trimming at V came to 5 bases and at J to 1 base, leaving 5 bases not matched to a gene. There are 15 residues in the CDR3. CDR1 MNHEY and CDR2 SVGAGI come from the germline V gene. The CDR3 DNA sequence: TGTGCCAGCAGTCGGCTACAGGGGGCGAACACTGAAGCTTTCTTT. Amino acid sequence: CASSRLQGANTEAFF.

The chain carries TRBV6-6 and TRBJ2-2; D not resolved. Germline lookup yields CDR1 MNHNY and CDR2 SVGAGI (reference sequence). The CDR3 contains 15 residues. Deletions cut 4 bases from V and 4 bases from J, with 13 bases between. The CDR3 protein is CASSSASTLTGELFF. The CDR3 DNA reads TGTGCCAGCAGTTCGGCGTCTACCCTCACCGGGGAGCTGTTTTTT.